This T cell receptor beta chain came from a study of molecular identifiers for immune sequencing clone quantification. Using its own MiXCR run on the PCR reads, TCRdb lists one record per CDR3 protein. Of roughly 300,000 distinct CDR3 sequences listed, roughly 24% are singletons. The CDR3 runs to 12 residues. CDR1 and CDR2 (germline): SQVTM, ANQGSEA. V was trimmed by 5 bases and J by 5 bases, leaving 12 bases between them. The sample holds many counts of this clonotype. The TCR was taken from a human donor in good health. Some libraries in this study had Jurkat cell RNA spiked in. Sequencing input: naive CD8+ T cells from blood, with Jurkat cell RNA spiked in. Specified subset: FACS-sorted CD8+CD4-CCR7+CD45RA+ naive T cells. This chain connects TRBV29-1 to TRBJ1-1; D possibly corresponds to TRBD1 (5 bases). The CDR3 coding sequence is TGCAGCGTTTCCGAAGGGGTGACTGAAGCTTTCTTT. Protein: CSVSEGVTEAFF.